The 23 T cell receptor beta chains presented below share a single source sample, sequenced in a study of PD-L1 blockade in urothelial cancer. Repertoires were generated with immunoSEQ multiplex PCR, while TCRdb's copy carries only in-frame clones and drops some. The table lists 85,000 to 90,000 clones, more than 90% of them singletons. Source: PBMCs, taken around atezolizumab (anti-PD-L1) treatment. The receptor source for this set is a man aged 60 to 69 with urothelial cancer.

The CDR3 protein is CATNGAGSYEQYF. The CDR3 region has the DNA TGTGCCACCAATGGGGCAGGGTCGTACGAGCAGTACTTC. The chain couples TRBV25-1 to TRBJ2-7; tentative D call: TRBD1 (5 bases). The CDR3 loop spans 13 amino acids. Per the germline V gene, CDR1 is MGHDK and CDR2 is SYGVNS. Trimming left V 10 bases short and J 4 bases short, with 17 bases between.

V gene TRBV10-2 combines with J gene TRBJ2-5; D is perhaps TRBD1 (5 bases). Germline lookup yields CDR1 WSHSY and CDR2 SAAADI. Trimming removed 3 bases from V and 4 bases from J, with 6 bases in between. The CDR3 is 12 residues long. The CDR3 spells CASSDTGETQYF. In DNA form, the CDR3 reads TGCGCCAGCAGTGATACAGGAGAGACCCAGTACTTC.

There are a few counts of this clone. The chain joins TRBV11-1 to TRBJ1-2; D not resolved. CDR3 size: 13 residues. Germline CDR1 is SGHAT and CDR2 is FQDESV (reference sequence). Between the trimmed V and J ends, which lost 7 bases and 8 bases, there was a span of 17 bases. This CDR3 reads CASTRLGSGGYTF. The CDR3 DNA follows: TGTGCCAGCACCAGACTAGGGAGCGGCGGCTACACCTTC.

This clone was picked up a small number of times. The chain uses TRBV19 and TRBJ2-7, with 9 nucleotides matching TRBD2. The germline gives CDR1 LNHDA, CDR2 SQIVND (reference sequence). With 4 bases clipped from V and 7 bases from J, the junction kept 5 bases outside the gene matches. The CDR3 consists of 13 residues. Here the CDR3 reads CASSSGRAGEQYF. In nucleotides, the CDR3 is TGTGCCAGTAGTAGCGGGAGGGCCGGGGAGCAGTACTTC.

The chain combines TRBV4-2 with TRBJ1-4, with D unclear. V lost 0 bases to trimming and J lost 7 bases, with 15 bases between them. CDR1 and CDR2 (germline): LGHNA, YNFKEQ. The CDR3 contains 16 residues. For the CDR3, the DNA is TGTGCCAGCAGCCAAGATCAGGCCGGATCTCGTGAAAAACTGTTTTTT. Translation: CASSQDQAGSREKLFF.

The chain joins TRBV5-4 to TRBJ1-1; TRBD1 agrees at 10 bases. After removal of 3 bases from V and 4 bases from J, the junction contained 3 bases not matched to a gene. This CDR3 comprises 14 residues. Germline CDR1 reads SGHNT; CDR2 reads YYREEE (reference sequence). This CDR3 reads CASSWDRGSTEAFF. CDR3 DNA: TGTGCCAGCAGCTGGGACAGGGGATCCACTGAAGCTTTCTTT.

This chain uses TRBV9 with TRBJ1-1; 10 positions agree with TRBD1. The CDR3 totals 16 residues. The V and J ends lost 0 bases and 3 bases, in that order; junction bases with no gene match: 5. CDR1 is SGDLS, CDR2 YYNGEE, per germline. The DNA for the CDR3 is TGTGCCAGCAGCGTAGTTTCGGACAGGGGGGACACTGAAGCTTTCTTT. As protein: CASSVVSDRGDTEAFF.

This chain connects TRBV9 to TRBJ2-7; D is unresolved. V lost 2 bases and J 2 bases, leaving 14 bases between the germline ends. Germline assignment: CDR1 SGDLS and CDR2 YYNGEE. This CDR3 has 15 residues. DNA of the CDR3: TGTGCCAGCAGCGTGGCACCCCATAATACCTACGAGCAGTACTTC. The encoded protein is CASSVAPHNTYEQYF.

V is TRBV11-2 and J is TRBJ2-7; TRBD1 agrees at 9 bases. Germline V lookup: CDR1 SGHAT, CDR2 FQNNGV. The CDR3 spans 14 residues. V dropped 7 bases and J dropped 1; count of bases not matched to a gene: 5. The CDR3 loop reads CASTPDRGSYEQYF. The CDR3 coding sequence is TGTGCCAGCACCCCGGACAGGGGTTCCTACGAGCAGTACTTC.

The CDR3 DNA reads TGCGCCAGCAGAGCGACTAGCAACACCGGGGAGCTGTTTTTT. It yields the protein CASRATSNTGELFF. The chain combines TRBV5-1 with TRBJ2-2; TRBD2 agrees at 7 bases. V lost 5 bases to trimming and J lost 2 bases; unmatched junction nucleotides: 3. The CDR3 contains 14 residues. Germline CDR1 is SGHRS and CDR2 is YFSETQ. Complete variable domain (other parts from reference TRBV5-1 and TRBJ2-2): KAGVTQTPRYLIKTRGQQVTLSCSPISGHRSVSWYQQTPGQGLQFLFEYFSETQRNKGNFPGRFSGRQFSNSRSEMNVSTLELGDSALYLCASRATSNTGELFFGEGSRLTVL.

The CDR3 sequence: CASSLGRAGTKTYEQYF. CDR3 DNA sequence: TGTGCCAGCAGCTTAGGTAGGGCCGGGACAAAGACCTACGAGCAGTACTTC. The rearrangement joins TRBV7-8 to TRBJ2-7; tentative D call: TRBD1 (6 bases). Germline values: CDR1 SGHVS, CDR2 FQNEAQ. Trimming stripped 1 base from V and 2 bases from J, with 18 bases between. CDR3 length: 17 amino acids.

The chain has TRBV5-1 and TRBJ1-4, with D possibly matching TRBD1 (5 bases). CDR3 length: 17 residues. The V end lost 2 bases, the J end lost 5 bases, and 19 bases lay between the germline ends. Germline V gene lookup returns CDR1 SGHRS and CDR2 YFSETQ. Written as DNA, the CDR3 is TGCGCCAGCAGCTTTTTCGCCAGACAGAGGTCAAATGAAAAACTGTTTTTT. Encoded protein: CASSFFARQRSNEKLFF. Based on the CDR3 plus reference TRBV5-1 and TRBJ1-4, the full variable domain is KAGVTQTPRYLIKTRGQQVTLSCSPISGHRSVSWYQQTPGQGLQFLFEYFSETQRNKGNFPGRFSGRQFSNSRSEMNVSTLELGDSALYLCASSFFARQRSNEKLFFGSGTQLSVL.

V usage is TRBV4-3 and J usage is TRBJ2-6, with 8 bases matching TRBD2. Germline assignment: CDR1 LGHNA and CDR2 YSLEER. CDR3 length: 19 residues. After removal of 7 bases from V and 0 bases from J, the junction contained 14 bases not matched to a gene. CDR3 sequence reads: CASIAGGGTVYSGANVLTF. The CDR3 DNA is TGCGCCAGCATCGCGGGGGGCGGGACGGTTTACTCTGGGGCCAACGTCCTGACTTTC.

This rearrangement joins TRBV25-1 to TRBJ1-1; D gene uncertain. V was pared by 2 bases and J by 0 bases, with 10 bases between. This CDR3 is built from 15 residues. The germline V gene has CDR1 MGHDK and CDR2 SYGVNS. Here the CDR3 DNA reads TGTGCCAGCAGTGAAGCGGGCTTCATGAACACTGAAGCTTTCTTT. Translated: CASSEAGFMNTEAFF.

The V and J genes are TRBV10-3 and TRBJ2-5; 8 bases line up with TRBD2. V gave up 6 bases and J gave up 4 bases; unmatched junction bases: 7. The CDR3 consists of 14 residues. From germline, CDR1 is ENHRY and CDR2 SYGVKD. CDR3 protein: CAISTSGGGETQYF. Here the CDR3 DNA reads TGTGCCATCAGCACATCGGGGGGGGGAGAGACCCAGTACTTC.

This clone was observed once. The chain has TRBV5-8 and TRBJ1-1; 8 nucleotides line up with TRBD1. The CDR3 sequence is 13 residues long. J gave up 8 bases and V 4 bases, and 7 bases lay outside the gene matches. CDR1 SGHTS and CDR2 YDEGEE come from the germline V gene. Here the CDR3 DNA reads TGTGCCAGCAGCGTTGGACAGGGATCCGAAGCTTTCTTT. Amino acid sequence: CASSVGQGSEAFF.

The V gene is TRBV19, the J gene TRBJ2-3; D possibly corresponds to TRBD1 (6 bases). CDR1 and CDR2 (germline): LNHDA, SQIVND (reference sequence). The CDR3 sequence is 16 residues long. Trimming took 4 bases from V and 1 from J, leaving 15 bases between them. DNA for the CDR3: TGTGCCAGTAGTACCACCGGGACACCGGGCACAGATACGCAGTATTTT. It codes for CASSTTGTPGTDTQYF.

The rearrangement links TRBV7-3 to TRBJ2-3; 7 bases align to TRBD2. This CDR3 contains 15 residues. Germline CDR1 and CDR2: SGHTA and FQGTGA. V lost 0 bases to trimming and J lost 5 bases; unmatched junction nucleotides: 5. The CDR3 coding sequence is TGTGCCAGCAGCTTAACAGGAGCTAGCGGAGATACGCAGTATTTT. Its translation is CASSLTGASGDTQYF.

This sequence joins TRBV2 and TRBJ1-4, with 8 bases identical to TRBD1. The CDR3 consists of 15 residues. V dropped 1 base and J dropped 8; count of bases not matched to a gene: 6. Germline CDR1 and CDR2: SNHLY and FYNNEI. Here the CDR3 reads CASSEGTGSQEKLFF. The CDR3 nucleotides read TGTGCCAGCAGTGAAGGGACAGGGTCACAGGAAAAACTGTTTTTT. Variable domain in full (rest from reference TRBV2 and TRBJ1-4): EPEVTQTPSHQVTQMGQEVILRCVPISNHLYFYWYRQILGQKVEFLVSFYNNEISEKSEIFDDQFSVERPDGSNFTLKIRSTKLEDSAMYFCASSEGTGSQEKLFFGSGTQLSVL.

The genes are TRBV2 and TRBJ2-1; TRBD2 might be the D (5 bases). Germline loops: CDR1 SNHLY, CDR2 FYNNEI. The CDR3 runs to 15 residues. V was trimmed by 2 bases and J by 2 bases, leaving 10 bases between them. CDR3 sequence: CASSEFGGPYNEQFF. CDR3 in DNA: TGTGCCAGCAGTGAATTTGGAGGTCCCTACAATGAGCAGTTCTTC.

The V gene is TRBV28, the J gene TRBJ2-3, with TRBD2 matching 8 bases. Germline values: CDR1 MDHEN, CDR2 SYDVKM. Unmatched junction bases numbered 3, after V lost 1 base and J lost 0 bases. The CDR3 is made up of 16 amino acids. Here the CDR3 reads CASSLLPSGSTDTQYF. CDR3 DNA sequence: TGTGCCAGCAGTTTATTGCCTAGCGGGAGCACAGATACGCAGTATTTT.

This sequence joins TRBV6-5 and TRBJ2-7; 12 bases are shared with TRBD2. V was pared by 8 bases and J by 4 bases, with 3 bases of the junction left unmatched. Germline-derived CDR1 and CDR2 are MNHEY and SVGAGI. This CDR3 is built from 13 residues. CDR3 in DNA: TGTGCCAGCCTCGGGACTAGCGGGTACGAGCAGTACTTC. Protein: CASLGTSGYEQYF.

V is TRBV11-2 and J is TRBJ2-1, with D possibly being TRBD2 (6 bases). Trimming cost V 4 bases and J 3 bases, with 16 bases left between them. The CDR3 covers 16 residues. CDR1 is SGHAT, CDR2 FQNNGV, per germline. The CDR3 loop is CASSSRIRGYYNEQFF. The DNA for the CDR3 is TGTGCCAGCAGCTCCCGCATACGGGGGTACTACAATGAGCAGTTCTTC.